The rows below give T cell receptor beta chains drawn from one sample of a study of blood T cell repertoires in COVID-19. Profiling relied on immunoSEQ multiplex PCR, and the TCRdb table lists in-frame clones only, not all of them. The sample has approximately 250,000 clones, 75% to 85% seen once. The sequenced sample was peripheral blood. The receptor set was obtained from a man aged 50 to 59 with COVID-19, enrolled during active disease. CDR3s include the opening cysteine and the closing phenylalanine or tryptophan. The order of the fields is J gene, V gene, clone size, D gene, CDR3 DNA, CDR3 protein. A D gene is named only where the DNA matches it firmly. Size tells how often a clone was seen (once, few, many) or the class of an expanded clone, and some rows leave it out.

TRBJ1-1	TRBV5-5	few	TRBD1	TGTGCCAGCAGCACCCAGACAGGGGGCATCACTGAAGCTTTCTTT	CASSTQTGGITEAFF
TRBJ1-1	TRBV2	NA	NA	TGTGCCAGCGGGGCAGAGCAGAACACTGAAGCTTTCTTT	CASGAEQNTEAFF
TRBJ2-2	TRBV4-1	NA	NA	TGCGCCAGCAGCTCCCGGGACACCAAAATCACCGGGGAGCTGTTTTTT	CASSSRDTKITGELFF
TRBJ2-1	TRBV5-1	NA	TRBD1	TGCGCCAGCAGCTTCCGGACAGGGATGGATGAGCAGTTCTTC	CASSFRTGMDEQFF
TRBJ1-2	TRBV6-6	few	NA	TGTGCCAGCAGTTACCAAATCCAGGGTATCTATGGCTACACCTTC	CASSYQIQGIYGYTF
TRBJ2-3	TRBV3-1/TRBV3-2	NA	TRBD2	TGTGCCAGCAGCCAAGGGACTAGAGGTACGCAGTATTTT	CASSQGTRGTQYF
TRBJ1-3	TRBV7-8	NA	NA	TGTGCCAGCAGCTTAGACAGGGCCCACTCTGGAAACACCATATATTTT	CASSLDRAHSGNTIYF
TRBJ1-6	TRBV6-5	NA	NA	TGTGCCAGCAGTTACTCCCAGGGTTCACCCCTCCACTTT	CASSYSQGSPLHF
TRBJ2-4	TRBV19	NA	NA	TGTGCCAGTAGAGAGGATATAGCCAAAAACATTCAGTACTTC	CASREDIAKNIQYF
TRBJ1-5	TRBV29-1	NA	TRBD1	TGCAGCGTCGCGACAGGGGGAAGCAATCAGCCCCAGCATTTT	CSVATGGSNQPQHF
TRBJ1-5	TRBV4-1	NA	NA	TGCGCCAGCAGCCAAGAGATCTCACGGGGAAATCAGCCCCAGCATTTT	CASSQEISRGNQPQHF
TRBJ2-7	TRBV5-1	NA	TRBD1	TGCGCCAGCAGCCCCGGGACAGGGAGACTTGCTGAGCAGTACTTC	CASSPGTGRLAEQYF
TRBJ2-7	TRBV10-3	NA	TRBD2	TGTGCCATCTCGGGCGGGGGTTACGAGCAGTACTTC	CAISGGGYEQYF
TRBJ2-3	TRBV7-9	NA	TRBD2	TGTGCCAGCAGGATGAACGGGGGGGGCACAGATACGCAGTATTTT	CASRMNGGGTDTQYF
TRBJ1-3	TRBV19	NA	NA	TGTGCCAGTAGTATGTCCCCCAAGAGGACTCCCCCGAGCAACACCATATATTTT	CASSMSPKRTPPSNTIYF
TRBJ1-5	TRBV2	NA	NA	TGTGCCTCACGGGGTCACAATCAGCCCCAGCATTTT	CASRGHNQPQHF
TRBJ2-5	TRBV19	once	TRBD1	TGTGCCAGTTCCCAGGGGGCCCTGGAGACCCAGTACTTC	CASSQGALETQYF
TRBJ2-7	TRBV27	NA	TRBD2	TGTGCCAGCAGTCTTCGGGGACTAGCGGGGGGGACCTACGAGCAGTACTTC	CASSLRGLAGGTYEQYF
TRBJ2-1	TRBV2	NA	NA	TGTGCCAGCAGTGAAGGGTACAGGTCCTACAATGAGCAGTTCTTC	CASSEGYRSYNEQFF
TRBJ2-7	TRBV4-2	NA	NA	TGTGCCAGCAGCCAAGAGGTCCAGGGTACAAGCGAGCAGTACTTC	CASSQEVQGTSEQYF
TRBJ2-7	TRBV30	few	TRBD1	TGTGCCTGGAGTACAGGGGTAACCTACGAGCAGTACTTC	CAWSTGVTYEQYF
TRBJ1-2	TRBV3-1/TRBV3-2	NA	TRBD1	TGTGCCAGCAGCCCCCCGACAGGGCATGGCTACACCTTC	CASSPPTGHGYTF
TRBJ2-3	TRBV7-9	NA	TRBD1	TGTGCCAGCAGCCTGGCCAGGGGGTCGGTAGATACGCAGTATTTT	CASSLARGSVDTQYF
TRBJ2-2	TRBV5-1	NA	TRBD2	TGCGCCAGCAGCTTGGTCGGCGGGGGGACCGGGGAGCTGTTTTTT	CASSLVGGGTGELFF
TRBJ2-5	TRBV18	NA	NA	TGTGCCAGCCGCGACTACCAAGAGACCCAGTACTTC	CASRDYQETQYF
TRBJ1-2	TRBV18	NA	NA	TGTGCCAGCTCACCTGGACAGAGCAACTATGGCTACACCTTC	CASSPGQSNYGYTF
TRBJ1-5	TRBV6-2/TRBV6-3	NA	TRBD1	TGTGCCAGCAGTTACAAGGGAGGACAGGGGGGAAGGCAGCAGCCCCAGCATTTT	CASSYKGGQGGRQQPQHF
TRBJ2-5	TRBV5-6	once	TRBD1	TGTGCCAGCAGCCAGGACAGGGTCCAAGAGACCCAGTACTTC	CASSQDRVQETQYF
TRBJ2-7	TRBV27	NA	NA	TGTGCCAGCAGTTTAGGGCCCACCGGGGACGAGCAGTACTTC	CASSLGPTGDEQYF
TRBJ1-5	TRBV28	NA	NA	TGTGCCAGCAGTTTACCCGAAGGACTCAATCAGCCCCAGCATTTT	CASSLPEGLNQPQHF
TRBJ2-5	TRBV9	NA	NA	TGTGCCAGCAGCGTAGAGACGACATTGAGGGGGGGCCAAGAGACCCAGTACTTC	CASSVETTLRGGQETQYF